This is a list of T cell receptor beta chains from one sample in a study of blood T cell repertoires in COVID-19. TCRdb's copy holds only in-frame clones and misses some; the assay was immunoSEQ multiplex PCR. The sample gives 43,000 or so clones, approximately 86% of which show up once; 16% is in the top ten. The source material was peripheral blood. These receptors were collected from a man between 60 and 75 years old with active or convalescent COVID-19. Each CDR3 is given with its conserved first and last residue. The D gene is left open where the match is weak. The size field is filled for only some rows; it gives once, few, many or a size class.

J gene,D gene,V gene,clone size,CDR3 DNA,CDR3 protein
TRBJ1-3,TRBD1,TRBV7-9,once,TGTGCCAGCAGCTTCCCCAAAGACAGGGGCTCTGGAAACACCATATATTTT,CASSFPKDRGSGNTIYF
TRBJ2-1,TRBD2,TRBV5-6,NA,TGTGCCAGCAGCTTTCTAGCGGGGGGGTATGAGCAGTTCTTC,CASSFLAGGYEQFF
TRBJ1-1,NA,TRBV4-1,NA,TGCGCCTCGTCGTCCCGAGGGTTCACTGAAGCTTTCTTT,CASSSRGFTEAFF
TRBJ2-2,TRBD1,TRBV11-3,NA,TGTGCCAGCAGCTGGGGACAGTCACACACCGGGGAGCTGTTTTTT,CASSWGQSHTGELFF
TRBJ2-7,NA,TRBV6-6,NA,TGTGCCAGCACCCCTCGGGGTGAGGCCATCCTTCGCGAGCAGTACTTC,CASTPRGEAILREQYF
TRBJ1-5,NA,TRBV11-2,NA,TGTGCCAGCGCGTCAGGGTCCAATCAGCCCCAGCATTTT,CASASGSNQPQHF
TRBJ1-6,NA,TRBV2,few,TGTGCCAGCAGTGAAGGCAGGGTGGGTTCACCCCTCCACTTT,CASSEGRVGSPLHF
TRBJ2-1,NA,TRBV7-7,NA,TGTGCCAGCAGCTTAGGGCAGGCTCGGGGTGAGCAGTTCTTC,CASSLGQARGEQFF
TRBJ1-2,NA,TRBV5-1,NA,TGCGCCAGCAGCACCGGGACAAACTATGGCTACACCTTC,CASSTGTNYGYTF
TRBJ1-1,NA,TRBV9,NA,TGTGCCAGCAGCGGCCGGGGGAACACTGAAGCTTTCTTT,CASSGRGNTEAFF
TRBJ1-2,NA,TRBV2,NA,TGTGCCAGCAGGATGTCCCCGGACTATGGCTACACCTTC,CASRMSPDYGYTF
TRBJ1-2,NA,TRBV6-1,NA,TGTGCCAGCAGTGAAGGTCAGAACTATGGCTACACCTTC,CASSEGQNYGYTF
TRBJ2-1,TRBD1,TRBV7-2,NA,TGTGCCAGCAGCTTAGAGGGACAGGTTGCATACAATGAGCAGTTCTTC,CASSLEGQVAYNEQFF
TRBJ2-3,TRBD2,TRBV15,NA,TGTGCCACCAGCCCGGGACTAGTCCCAGATACGCAGTATTTT,CATSPGLVPDTQYF
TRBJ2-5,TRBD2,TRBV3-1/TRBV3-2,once,TGTGCCAGCAGCCAAAGAGTAATCCGGGGGGGCCAGGGAGAGACCCAGTACTTC,CASSQRVIRGGQGETQYF
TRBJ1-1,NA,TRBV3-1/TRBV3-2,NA,TGTGCCAGCAGCCGCCAGGGGAACACTGAAGCTTTCTTT,CASSRQGNTEAFF
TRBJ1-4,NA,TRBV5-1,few,TGCGCCAGCAGCTTGGAGGGGGACCATGAAAAACTGTTTTTT,CASSLEGDHEKLFF
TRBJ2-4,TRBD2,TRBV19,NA,TGTGCCAGTGGTCAAGCGGGATCGGCCAAAAACATTCAGTACTTC,CASGQAGSAKNIQYF
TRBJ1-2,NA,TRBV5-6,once,TGTGCCAGCAGGTCCGGACTCGGAGGCTATGGCTACACCTTC,CASRSGLGGYGYTF
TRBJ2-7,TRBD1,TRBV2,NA,TGTGCCAGCAGTGCTCTCGACAGGGAGAGCTCCTACGAGCAGTACTTC,CASSALDRESSYEQYF
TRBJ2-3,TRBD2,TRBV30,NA,TGTGCCTGGAAGCGAGGTGGGACTAGCGCAGATACGCAGTATTTT,CAWKRGGTSADTQYF
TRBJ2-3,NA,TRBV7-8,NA,TGTGCCAGCAGCGGCCGGGGATTTGCAGATACGCAGTATTTT,CASSGRGFADTQYF
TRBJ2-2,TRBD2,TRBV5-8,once,TGTGCCAGCAGCTTTGTACTAGCGGGGAACACCGGGGAGCTGTTTTTT,CASSFVLAGNTGELFF
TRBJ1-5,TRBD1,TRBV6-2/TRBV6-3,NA,TGTGCCAGCAGTTATAGGGGGCTCGTCAATCAGCCCCAGCATTTT,CASSYRGLVNQPQHF
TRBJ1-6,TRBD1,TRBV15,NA,TGTGCCACCAGCACACAGGGGTATAATTCACCCCTCCACTTT,CATSTQGYNSPLHF
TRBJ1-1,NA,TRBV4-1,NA,TGCGCCAGCAGCCACGAGCGGGGGGCCGTGGAAGCTTTCTTT,CASSHERGAVEAFF
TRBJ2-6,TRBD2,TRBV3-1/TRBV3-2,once,TGTGCCAGCAGCCTAAGCGGGGCGGCTGGGGCCAACGTCCTGACTTTC,CASSLSGAAGANVLTF
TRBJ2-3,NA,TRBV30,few,TGTGCCTGGAAGGCACAGGGAAACACAGATACGCAGTATTTT,CAWKAQGNTDTQYF
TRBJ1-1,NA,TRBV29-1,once,TGCAGCGTTGGGTCGGGGGAGAACACTGAAGCTTTCTTT,CSVGSGENTEAFF
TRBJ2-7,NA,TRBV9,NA,TGTGCCAGCAGCGAAGGGGGGGCTTCCTACGAGCAGTACTTC,CASSEGGASYEQYF
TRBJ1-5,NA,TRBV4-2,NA,TGTGCCAGCAGCCAAGCGCGACAGTATCAGCCCCAGCATTTT,CASSQARQYQPQHF
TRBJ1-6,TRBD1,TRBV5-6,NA,TGTGCCAGCAGCCCGACAGGGGCCCATAATTCACCCCTCCACTTT,CASSPTGAHNSPLHF
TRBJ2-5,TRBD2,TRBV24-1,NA,TGTGCCACCAGTGATTCCAGGACTAGCGGCCACCAAGAGACCCAGTACTTC,CATSDSRTSGHQETQYF
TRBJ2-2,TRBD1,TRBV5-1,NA,TGCGCCAGCAGCTTGTTGGACAGGGGCGCTGGCGGGGAGCTGTTTTTT,CASSLLDRGAGGELFF
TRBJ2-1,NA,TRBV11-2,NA,TGTGCCAGCAGCTCTAGGAGCTCCTACAATGAGCAGTTCTTC,CASSSRSSYNEQFF
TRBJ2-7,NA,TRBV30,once,TGTGCCTGGAGTCAGCACAGCGGTTACGAGCAGTACTTC,CAWSQHSGYEQYF
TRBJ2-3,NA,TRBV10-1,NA,TGCGCCAGCAGTGAGTTTAACGGAGACACAGATACGCAGTATTTT,CASSEFNGDTDTQYF
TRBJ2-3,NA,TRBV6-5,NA,TGTGCCAGCCAACAGGGTCTTGCCCACACAGATACGCAGTATTTT,CASQQGLAHTDTQYF
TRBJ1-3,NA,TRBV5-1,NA,TGCGCCAGCAGCTCGGAGATGGACTCTGGAAACACCATATATTTT,CASSSEMDSGNTIYF
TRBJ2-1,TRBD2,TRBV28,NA,TGTGCCAGCAGTCGGGGGGTCAATGAGCAGTTCTTC,CASSRGVNEQFF
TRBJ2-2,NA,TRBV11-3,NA,TGTGCCAGCAGCCCATCCGGGACAAACACCGGGGAGCTGTTTTTT,CASSPSGTNTGELFF
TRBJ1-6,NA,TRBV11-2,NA,TGTGCCAGCAGCGTAACTAGGGATTCACCCCTCCACTTT,CASSVTRDSPLHF
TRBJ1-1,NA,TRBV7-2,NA,TGTGCCAGCAGCTCCGGTTCGACGGGCACTGAAGCTTTCTTT,CASSSGSTGTEAFF
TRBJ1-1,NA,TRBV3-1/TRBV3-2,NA,TGTGCCAGCAGCCAAGTCAACAGGGTGGGAAACACTGAAGCTTTCTTT,CASSQVNRVGNTEAFF
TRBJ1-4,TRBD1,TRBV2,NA,TGTGCCAGCAGTGGACAGGGGGGAAGTGAAAAACTGTTTTTT,CASSGQGGSEKLFF